This passage covers 15 T cell receptor beta chains from one sample sequenced in a study of blood T cell repertoires in COVID-19 (dated by TCRdb to the early 2020s). The protocol used for the library was the immunoSEQ multiplex PCR assay. In TCRdb, the immuneACCESS table is reduced to in-frame sequences with V and J assigned. These tables do not hold every clone; where another copy was compared, an unresolved V gene accounts for under half, and the others remain unexplained. This sample comprises approximately 140,000 clones, more than 75% of them detected only once. Of the sample, around 2.1% is held by the ten largest clones. Sequencing input: peripheral blood. Receptors originate from a man in his 70s with acute or convalescent COVID-19.

CDR3 residues: CASSLNRVTIGNQPQHF. In DNA, the CDR3 is TGTGCCAGCAGTTTAAACAGGGTGACAATAGGCAATCAGCCCCAGCATTTT. The chain has TRBV27 and TRBJ1-5; tentatively, D is TRBD1 (6 bases). The CDR3 runs 17 residues. CDR1 is MNHEY and CDR2 is SMNVEV in the germline V gene (reference sequence). The V end lost 2 bases, the J end lost 2 bases, and 16 bases lay between the germline ends.

The chain employs TRBV10-3 and TRBJ2-3, with 9 bases identical to TRBD2. V shed 5 bases and J 1 base; nucleotides not matched to a gene: 7. CDR3 length equals 16 residues. Germline lookup yields CDR1 ENHRY and CDR2 SYGVKD. CDR3 sequence: CAISPRASGGTDTQYF. The CDR3 DNA reads TGTGCCATCAGTCCCCGGGCTAGCGGGGGCACAGATACGCAGTATTTT.

The chain carries TRBV10-1 and TRBJ1-1, with TRBD1 matching 9 bases. V lost 6 bases, J lost 4 bases, and 6 bases stayed unmatched. The CDR3 has 14 residues. Germline V gene sequence: CDR1 WNHNN, CDR2 SYGVQD (reference sequence). CDR3 DNA sequence: TGCGCCAGCAGCGTAGACAGGGGGGGCACTGAAGCTTTCTTT. Translated, it gives CASSVDRGGTEAFF.

The rearrangement joins TRBV6-2 or TRBV6-3 to TRBJ2-4; TRBD1 aligns across 7 bases. Germline CDR1 reads MNHEY; CDR2 reads SVGEGT. With V trimmed by 6 bases and J by 0 bases, 8 bases remained unmatched. CDR3 length: 16 amino acids. The DNA of the CDR3 is TGTGCCAGCAGCGAAGGGGGCCGGGTAGCCAAAAACATTCAGTACTTC. Translation gives CASSEGGRVAKNIQYF.

V is TRBV27 and J is TRBJ1-3; TRBD1 might be the D (5 bases). The ends were cut back, 6 bases at V and 0 bases at J, with 12 bases in the middle. Germline CDR1 and CDR2: MNHEY and SMNVEV (reference sequence). The CDR3 loop spans 15 amino acids. Here the CDR3 DNA reads TGTGCCAGCAGCCCCTTCGGGGGCTCTGGAAACACCATATATTTT. Protein sequence: CASSPFGGSGNTIYF.

This clone was found a few times. This rearrangement joins TRBV28 to TRBJ2-7; no definite D call. The V end was cut by 2 bases, the J end by 0 bases, with 11 bases between. The length of the CDR3 is 15 residues. Germline V gene lookup returns CDR1 MDHEN and CDR2 SYDVKM. CDR3 nucleotide sequence: TGTGCCAGCAGTTTAGGCCGTCTCCCCTCCTACGAGCAGTACTTC. This gives the protein CASSLGRLPSYEQYF.

The chain is built from TRBV9 and TRBJ2-1; 10 bases match TRBD2. Looked up from germline, CDR1 is SGDLS and CDR2 is YYNGEE. The CDR3 is 17 amino acids. With 5 bases clipped from V and 5 bases from J, the junction kept 13 bases outside the gene matches. The CDR3 reads CASSAAGASGRDNEQFF. In DNA, the CDR3 is TGTGCCAGCAGTGCCGCTGGGGCTAGCGGGAGAGACAATGAGCAGTTCTTC.

The J gene is TRBJ2-3, the V gene TRBV14, with a possible D match to TRBD2 (6 bases). This CDR3 spans 17 amino acids. Per the germline V gene, CDR1 is SGHDN and CDR2 is FVKESK. V dropped 1 base and J dropped 2 bases, with 16 bases sitting between them. The CDR3 protein is CASSQVGGTGVTDTQYF. The CDR3 DNA reads as TGTGCCAGCAGCCAAGTCGGCGGGACGGGTGTCACAGATACGCAGTATTTT.

The J gene is TRBJ1-4, the V gene TRBV21-1; the D call of TRBD1 is as the table states it, not checked on the DNA. TRBV21-1 is reported as a pseudogene. The CDR3 length is 17 residues. The CDR3 nucleotides read TGTGCCAGCAGCAAGGACAGGGCCATTCCAACTAATGAAAAACTGTTTTTT. This translates into CASSKDRAIPTNEKLFF.

The chain uses TRBV5-1 and TRBJ2-5, with 9 bases identical to TRBD1. Germline V gene lookup returns CDR1 SGHRS and CDR2 YFSETQ. V lost 4 bases and J lost 2; bases outside the gene matches: 15. The CDR3 runs to 18 residues. CDR3 bases: TGCGCCAGCAGCCCGGCGGACAGGGGAGGCCCCTCTCAAGAGACCCAGTACTTC. It yields the protein CASSPADRGGPSQETQYF.

This chain links TRBV4-1 with TRBJ2-1, with TRBD2 matching 9 bases. Germline CDR1 reads MGHRA; CDR2 reads YSYEKL. V shed 0 bases and J 7 bases; nucleotides not matched to a gene: 7. The CDR3 loop spans 16 amino acids. CDR3 residues: CASSQERLAGKNEQFF. The DNA for the CDR3 is TGCGCCAGCAGCCAAGAACGGCTAGCGGGGAAAAATGAGCAGTTCTTC.

This clone was seen only once. The chain recombines TRBV7-2 with TRBJ2-1; tentative D call: TRBD2 (5 bases). The V gene lost 2 bases and the J gene lost 8 bases, with 13 bases spanning the gap. CDR1 and CDR2 from the germline V gene are SGHTA and FQGNSA. The CDR3 consists of 14 residues. The CDR3 DNA sequence: TGTGCCAGCAGCTTAAGACTCGGGGTCGATGAGCAGTTCTTC. It yields the protein CASSLRLGVDEQFF.

This rearrangement joins TRBV2 to TRBJ1-5, with 8 nucleotides matching TRBD1. Germline CDR1 and CDR2: SNHLY and FYNNEI. This CDR3 contains 14 residues. V shed 10 bases, J shed 7 bases, and the junction held 12 bases outside the gene matches. CDR3: CATRGQGKEQPQHF. The CDR3 DNA sequence: TGTGCCACCCGTGGACAGGGAAAAGAGCAGCCCCAGCATTTT.

The chain couples TRBV7-3 to TRBJ2-1, with D possibly being TRBD2 (6 bases). Germline V lookup: CDR1 SGHTA, CDR2 FQGTGA. Trimming pared 4 bases from V and 0 bases from J, leaving 19 bases between. CDR3 length: 18 residues. CDR3 sequence: CASSSLRDSNPSYNEQFF. The CDR3 DNA sequence: TGTGCCAGCAGCTCTCTCCGGGACTCGAATCCCTCCTACAATGAGCAGTTCTTC. The full variable domain, in which reference TRBV7-3 and TRBJ2-1 provide the parts outside the CDR3, is GAGVSQTPSNKVTEKGKYVELRCDPISGHTALYWYRQSLGQGPEFLIYFQGTGAADDSGLPNDRFFAVRPEGSVSTLKIQRTERGDSAVYLCASSSLRDSNPSYNEQFFGPGTRLTVL.

The chain combines TRBV6-6 with TRBJ2-5; 10 positions agree with TRBD1. Germline values: CDR1 MNHNY, CDR2 SVGAGI (reference sequence). The CDR3 spans 14 residues. The ends lost 5 bases at V and 7 bases at J; junction bases unmatched: 7. The CDR3 sequence: CASSQDRGVGTQYF. The CDR3 region has the DNA TGTGCCAGCAGTCAGGACAGGGGGGTAGGGACCCAGTACTTC.